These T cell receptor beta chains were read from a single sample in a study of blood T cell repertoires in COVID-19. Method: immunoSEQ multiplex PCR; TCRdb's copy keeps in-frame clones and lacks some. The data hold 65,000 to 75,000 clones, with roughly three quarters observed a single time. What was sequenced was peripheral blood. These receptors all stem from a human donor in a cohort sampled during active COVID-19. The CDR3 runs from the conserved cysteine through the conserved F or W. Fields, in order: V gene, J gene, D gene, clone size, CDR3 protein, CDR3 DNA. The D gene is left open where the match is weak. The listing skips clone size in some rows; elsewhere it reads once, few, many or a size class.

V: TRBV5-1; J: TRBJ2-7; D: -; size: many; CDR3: CASSSGTLTYEQYF; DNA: TGCGCCAGCAGCTCTGGGACATTAACCTACGAGCAGTACTTC
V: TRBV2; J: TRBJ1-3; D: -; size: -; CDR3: CASSEYGAGNTIYF; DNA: TGTGCCAGCAGTGAATACGGGGCTGGAAACACCATATATTTT
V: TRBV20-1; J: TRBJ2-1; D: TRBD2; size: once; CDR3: CSASPWTSGSNEQFF; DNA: TGCAGTGCTAGTCCCTGGACTAGCGGGAGCAATGAGCAGTTCTTC
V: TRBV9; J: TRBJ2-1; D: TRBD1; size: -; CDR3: CASNGDRGPYNEQFF; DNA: TGTGCCAGCAACGGGGACAGGGGGCCCTACAATGAGCAGTTCTTC
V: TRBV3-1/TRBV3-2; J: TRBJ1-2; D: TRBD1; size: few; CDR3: CASSQQGAYGYTF; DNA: TGTGCCAGCAGCCAACAGGGGGCCTATGGCTACACCTTC
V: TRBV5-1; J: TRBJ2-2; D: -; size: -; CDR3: CASSPRASDTGELFF; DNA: TGCGCCAGCAGCCCCAGGGCTTCGGACACCGGGGAGCTGTTTTTT
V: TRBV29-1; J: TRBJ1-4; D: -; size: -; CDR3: CSVGQKNEKLFF; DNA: TGCAGCGTTGGACAAAAAAATGAAAAACTGTTTTTT
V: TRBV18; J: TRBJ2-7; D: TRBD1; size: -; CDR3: CASSPGTGGYEQYF; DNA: TGTGCCAGCTCACCCGGGACAGGGGGCTACGAGCAGTACTTC
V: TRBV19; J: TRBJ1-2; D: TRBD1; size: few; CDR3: CASTVSKDRGYGYTF; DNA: TGTGCCAGTACCGTATCCAAAGACAGGGGCTATGGCTACACCTTC
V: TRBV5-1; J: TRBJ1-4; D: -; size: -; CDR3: CASSLGEGLREKLFF; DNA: TGCGCCAGCAGCTTGGGAGAGGGTTTACGAGAAAAACTGTTTTTT
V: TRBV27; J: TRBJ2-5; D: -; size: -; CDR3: CASSPLSVTVQETQYF; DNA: TGTGCCAGCAGTCCCTTGAGCGTGACAGTCCAAGAGACCCAGTACTTC
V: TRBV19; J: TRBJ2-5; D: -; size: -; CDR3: CASSIGLRDQETQYF; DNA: TGTGCCAGTAGTATTGGCCTGCGGGACCAAGAGACCCAGTACTTC
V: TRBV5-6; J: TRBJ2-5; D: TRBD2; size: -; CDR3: CASSLELGGAQETQYF; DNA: TGTGCCAGCAGCTTGGAACTCGGGGGGGCCCAAGAGACCCAGTACTTC
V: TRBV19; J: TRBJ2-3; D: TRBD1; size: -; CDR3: CASSILGQGRTDTQYF; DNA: TGTGCCAGTAGTATCCTTGGACAGGGTCGCACAGATACGCAGTATTTT
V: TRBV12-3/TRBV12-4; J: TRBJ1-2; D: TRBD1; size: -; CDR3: CASGQGYGYTF; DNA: TGTGCCAGTGGACAGGGGTATGGCTACACCTTC
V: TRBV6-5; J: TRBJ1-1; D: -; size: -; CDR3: CASTPGWVSTEAFF; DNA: TGTGCCAGCACCCCAGGGTGGGTGAGCACTGAAGCTTTCTTT
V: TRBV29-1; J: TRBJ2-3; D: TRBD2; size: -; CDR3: CSVPGTSTSSTDTQYF; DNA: TGCAGCGTCCCCGGGACTAGCACATCTAGCACAGATACGCAGTATTTT
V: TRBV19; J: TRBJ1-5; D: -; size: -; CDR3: CASRTRDTDNQPQHF; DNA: TGTGCCAGTAGAACTCGGGACACAGACAATCAGCCCCAGCATTTT
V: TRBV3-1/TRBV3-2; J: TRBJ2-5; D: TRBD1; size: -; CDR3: CASSRGVWDRGKETQYF; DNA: TGTGCCAGCAGCCGAGGTGTATGGGACAGGGGCAAAGAGACCCAGTACTTC
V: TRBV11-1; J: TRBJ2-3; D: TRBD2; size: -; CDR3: CASTPRGGRTDTQYF; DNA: TGTGCCAGCACCCCGCGCGGGGGACGCACAGATACGCAGTATTTT
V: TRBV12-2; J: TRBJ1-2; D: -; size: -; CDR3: CASRSTTGIHGYTF; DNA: TGTGCAAGTCGCTCAACGACAGGGATCCATGGCTACACCTTC
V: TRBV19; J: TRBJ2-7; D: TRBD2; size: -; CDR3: CASSIAGTSGYEQYF; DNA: TGTGCCAGTAGTATAGCCGGGACTAGCGGTTACGAGCAGTACTTC
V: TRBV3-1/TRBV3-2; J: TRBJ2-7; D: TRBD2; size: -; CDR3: CASSPTSGGPYEQYF; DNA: TGTGCCAGCAGCCCCACTAGCGGGGGGCCCTACGAGCAGTACTTC
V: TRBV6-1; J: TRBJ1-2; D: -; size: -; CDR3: CASSESGRGYTF; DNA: TGTGCCAGCAGTGAATCAGGGCGCGGCTACACCTTC
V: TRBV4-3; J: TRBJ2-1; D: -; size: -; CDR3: CASSHRTGTYNEQFF; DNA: TGCGCCAGCAGCCATAGAACCGGGACTTACAATGAGCAGTTCTTC
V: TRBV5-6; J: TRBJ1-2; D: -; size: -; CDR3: CASSPGGNYGYTF; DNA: TGTGCCAGCAGCCCCGGTGGTAACTATGGCTACACCTTC
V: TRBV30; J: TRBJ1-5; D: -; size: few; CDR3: CAWSEGLDQPQHF; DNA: TGTGCCTGGAGTGAGGGGCTAGATCAGCCCCAGCATTTT
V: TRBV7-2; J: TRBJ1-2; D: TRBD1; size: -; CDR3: CASSSFRDSTLNGYTF; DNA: TGTGCCAGCAGCTCATTCCGGGACAGTACTTTAAATGGCTACACCTTC
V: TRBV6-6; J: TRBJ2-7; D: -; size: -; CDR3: CASSPRDNYEQYF; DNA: TGTGCCAGCAGTCCCCGGGACAACTACGAGCAGTACTTC
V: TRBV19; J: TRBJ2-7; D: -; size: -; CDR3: CASSIQWTDTYEQYF; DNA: TGTGCCAGTAGTATCCAGTGGACGGACACATACGAGCAGTACTTC
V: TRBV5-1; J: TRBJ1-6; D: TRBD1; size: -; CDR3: CASSADRGGNSPLHF; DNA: TGCGCCAGCAGCGCCGACAGGGGTGGTAATTCACCCCTCCACTTT
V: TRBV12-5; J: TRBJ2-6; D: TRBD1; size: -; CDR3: CASGLSAGTGDSGANVLTF; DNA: TGTGCTAGTGGTTTGTCGGCCGGGACAGGGGACTCTGGGGCCAACGTCCTGACTTTC
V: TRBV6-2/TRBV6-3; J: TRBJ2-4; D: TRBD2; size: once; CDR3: CASSFSGRAGYIQYF; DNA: TGTGCCAGCAGTTTTAGCGGGAGGGCCGGGTACATTCAGTACTTC
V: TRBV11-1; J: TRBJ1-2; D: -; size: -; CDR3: CASSYRSLYGYTF; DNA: TGTGCCAGCAGCTACCGGTCCCTCTATGGCTACACCTTC
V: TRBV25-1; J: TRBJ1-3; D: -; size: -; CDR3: CASRDGTKPGNTIYF; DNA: TGTGCCAGCAGAGATGGGACTAAGCCTGGAAACACCATATATTTT
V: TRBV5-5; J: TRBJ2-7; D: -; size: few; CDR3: CASSADSYEQYF; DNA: TGTGCCAGCAGCGCAGACAGCTACGAGCAGTACTTC
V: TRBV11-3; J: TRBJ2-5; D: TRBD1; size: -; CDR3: CASSLRTGFAETQYF; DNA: TGTGCCAGCAGCTTACGGACAGGGTTCGCAGAGACCCAGTACTTC
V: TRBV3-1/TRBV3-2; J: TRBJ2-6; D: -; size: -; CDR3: CASSQTGSSGANVLTF; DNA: TGTGCCAGCAGCCAGACCGGGAGCTCTGGGGCCAACGTCCTGACTTTC
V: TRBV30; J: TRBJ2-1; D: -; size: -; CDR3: CAWSVTALVNEQFF; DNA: TGTGCCTGGAGTGTCACGGCCCTAGTCAATGAGCAGTTCTTC
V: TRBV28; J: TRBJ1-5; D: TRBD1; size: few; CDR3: CASSLPGGQPQHF; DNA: TGTGCCAGCAGTTTACCAGGGGGTCAGCCCCAGCATTTT
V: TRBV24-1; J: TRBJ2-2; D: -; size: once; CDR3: CATSDLQQSPGELFF; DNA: TGTGCCACCAGTGATTTGCAACAGAGTCCCGGGGAGCTGTTTTTT
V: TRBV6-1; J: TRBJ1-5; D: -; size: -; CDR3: CASSEAAGVWSNQPQHF; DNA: TGTGCCAGCAGTGAAGCGGCAGGGGTTTGGAGCAATCAGCCCCAGCATTTT
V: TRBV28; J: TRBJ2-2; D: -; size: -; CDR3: CASSPPVAAGELFF; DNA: TGTGCCAGCAGTCCCCCCGTTGCGGCCGGGGAGCTGTTTTTT
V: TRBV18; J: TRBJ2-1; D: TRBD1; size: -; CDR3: CASSPPGTVYNEQFF; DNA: TGTGCCAGCTCACCACCCGGGACAGTCTACAATGAGCAGTTCTTC
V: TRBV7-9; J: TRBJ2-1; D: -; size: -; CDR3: CASSLGLYYYNEQFF; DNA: TGTGCCAGCAGCTTAGGTCTCTATTACTACAATGAGCAGTTCTTC
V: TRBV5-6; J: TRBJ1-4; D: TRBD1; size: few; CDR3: CASSFLLTGNEKLFF; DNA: TGTGCCAGCAGCTTTCTTTTGACAGGGAATGAAAAACTGTTTTTT
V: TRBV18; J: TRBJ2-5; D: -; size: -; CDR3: CASSPLGASVEETQYF; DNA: TGTGCCAGCTCACCGCTTGGGGCTAGCGTTGAAGAGACCCAGTACTTC
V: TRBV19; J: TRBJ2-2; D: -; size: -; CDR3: CASSISGELFF; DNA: TGTGCCAGTAGTATCTCCGGGGAGCTGTTTTTT
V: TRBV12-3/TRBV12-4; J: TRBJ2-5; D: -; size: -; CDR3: CASSAGETQYF; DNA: TGTGCCAGCAGTGCCGGGGAGACCCAGTACTTC
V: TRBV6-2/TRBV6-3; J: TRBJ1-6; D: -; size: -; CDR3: CASRYSRGNSPLHF; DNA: TGTGCCAGCAGGTACTCCAGAGGGAATTCACCCCTCCACTTT